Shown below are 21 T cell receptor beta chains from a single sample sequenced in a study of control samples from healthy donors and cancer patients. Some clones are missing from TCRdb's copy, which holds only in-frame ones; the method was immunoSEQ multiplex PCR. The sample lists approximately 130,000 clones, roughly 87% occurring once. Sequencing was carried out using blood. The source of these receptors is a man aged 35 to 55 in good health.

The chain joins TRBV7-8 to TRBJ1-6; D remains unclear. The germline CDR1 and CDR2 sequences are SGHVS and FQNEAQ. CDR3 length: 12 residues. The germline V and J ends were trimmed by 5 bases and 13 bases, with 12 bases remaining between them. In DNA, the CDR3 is TGTGCCAGCAGCCGACCTGGAGGCCCCCTCCACTTT. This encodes CASSRPGGPLHF.

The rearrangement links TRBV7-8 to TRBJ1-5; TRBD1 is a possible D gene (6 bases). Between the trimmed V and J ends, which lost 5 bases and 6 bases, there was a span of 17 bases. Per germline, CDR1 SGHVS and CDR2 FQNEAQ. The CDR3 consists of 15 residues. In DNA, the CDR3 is TGTGCCAGCAGCCCGGGAGGTGAGGGGGGTCAGCCCCAGCATTTT. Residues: CASSPGGEGGQPQHF.

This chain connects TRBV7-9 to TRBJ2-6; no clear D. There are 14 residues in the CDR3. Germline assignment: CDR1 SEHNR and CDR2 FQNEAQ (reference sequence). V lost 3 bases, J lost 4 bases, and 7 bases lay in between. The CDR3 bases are TGTGCCAGCAGCTTTGGATGGGGGGCCAACGTCCTGACTTTC. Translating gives CASSFGWGANVLTF.

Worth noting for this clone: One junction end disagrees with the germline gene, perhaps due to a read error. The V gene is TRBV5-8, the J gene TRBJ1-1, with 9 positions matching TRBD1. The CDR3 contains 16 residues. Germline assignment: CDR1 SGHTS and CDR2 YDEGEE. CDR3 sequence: CVSSLREGTGSIEAFF. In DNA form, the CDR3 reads TGTGTCAGCAGCTTAAGGGAGGGGACAGGGTCAATTGAAGCTTTCTTT.

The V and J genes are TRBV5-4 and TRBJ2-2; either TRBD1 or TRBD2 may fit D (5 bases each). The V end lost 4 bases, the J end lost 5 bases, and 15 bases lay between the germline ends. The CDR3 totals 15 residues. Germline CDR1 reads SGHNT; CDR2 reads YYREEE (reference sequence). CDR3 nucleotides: TGTGCCAGCAGCGTAGGGACGTCGGGGACCGGGGAGCTGTTTTTT. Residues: CASSVGTSGTGELFF.

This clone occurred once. The CDR3 DNA sequence: TGTGCCAGCGGACCTGGGACGATCTACGAGCAGTACTTC. Its protein is CASGPGTIYEQYF. V gene TRBV6-5 combines with J gene TRBJ2-7, with D possibly called TRBD1 or TRBD2 (5 bases each). CDR3 length: 13 residues. Deletions cut 8 bases from V and 3 bases from J, with 14 bases between. CDR1 and CDR2 (germline): MNHEY, SVGAGI.

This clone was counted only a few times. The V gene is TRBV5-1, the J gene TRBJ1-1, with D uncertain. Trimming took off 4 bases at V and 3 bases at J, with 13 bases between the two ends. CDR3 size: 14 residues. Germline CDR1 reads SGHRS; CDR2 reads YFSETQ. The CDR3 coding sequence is TGCGCCAGCAGCCCAGACGGAGGAGACACTGAAGCTTTCTTT. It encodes CASSPDGGDTEAFF.

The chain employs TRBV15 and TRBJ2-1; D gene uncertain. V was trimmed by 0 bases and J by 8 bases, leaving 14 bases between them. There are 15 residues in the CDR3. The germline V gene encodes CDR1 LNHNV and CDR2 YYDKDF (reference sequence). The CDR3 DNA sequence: TGTGCCACCAGCAGAGAAACAGCCTTGAGCCATGAGCAGTTCTTC. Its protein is CATSRETALSHEQFF.

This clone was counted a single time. DNA for the CDR3: TGTGCCACCAGCTTACAGGGATGGAATGGCTACACCTTC. Its protein product is CATSLQGWNGYTF. This chain connects TRBV24-1 to TRBJ1-2; D perhaps matches TRBD1 (6 bases). There are 13 residues in the CDR3. Germline CDR1 is KGHDR and CDR2 is SFDVKD. Trimming left V 7 bases short and J 6 bases short, with 14 bases between.

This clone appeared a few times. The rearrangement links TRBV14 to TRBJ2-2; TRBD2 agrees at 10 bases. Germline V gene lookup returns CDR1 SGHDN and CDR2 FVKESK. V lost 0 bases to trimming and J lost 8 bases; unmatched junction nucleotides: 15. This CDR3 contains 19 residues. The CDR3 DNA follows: TGTGCCAGCAGCCAAGATTTAGCGGGGGGCCTAAATAACAGAGGGGAGCTGTTTTTT. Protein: CASSQDLAGGLNNRGELFF.

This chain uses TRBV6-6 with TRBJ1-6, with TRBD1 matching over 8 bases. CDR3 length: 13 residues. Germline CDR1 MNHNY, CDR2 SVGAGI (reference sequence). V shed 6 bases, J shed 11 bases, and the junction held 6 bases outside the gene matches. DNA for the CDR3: TGTGCCAGCAGCCGGGGACAGGAGACACCCCTCCACTTT. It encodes CASSRGQETPLHF.

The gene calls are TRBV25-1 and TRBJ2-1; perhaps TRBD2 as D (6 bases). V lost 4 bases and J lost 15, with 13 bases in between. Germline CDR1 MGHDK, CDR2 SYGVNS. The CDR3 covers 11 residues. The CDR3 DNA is TGTGCCAGCAGTGCACTAGCTGGTCTGTTCTTC. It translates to CASSALAGLFF.

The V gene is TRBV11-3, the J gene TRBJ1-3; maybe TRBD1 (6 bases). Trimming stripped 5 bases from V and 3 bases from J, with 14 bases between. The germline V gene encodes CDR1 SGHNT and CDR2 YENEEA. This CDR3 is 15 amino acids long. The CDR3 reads CASSPDSRFGNTIYF. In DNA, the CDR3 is TGTGCCAGCAGCCCGGACAGCAGGTTTGGAAACACCATATATTTT.

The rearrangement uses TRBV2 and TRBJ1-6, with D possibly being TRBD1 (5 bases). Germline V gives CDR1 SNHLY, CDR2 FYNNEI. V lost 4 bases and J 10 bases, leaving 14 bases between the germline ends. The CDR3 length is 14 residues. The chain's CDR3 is CASSVGQGLSPLHF. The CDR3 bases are TGTGCCAGCAGTGTCGGACAAGGTCTCTCACCCCTCCACTTT. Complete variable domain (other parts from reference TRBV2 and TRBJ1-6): EPEVTQTPSHQVTQMGQEVILRCVPISNHLYFYWYRQILGQKVEFLVSFYNNEISEKSEIFDDQFSVERPDGSNFTLKIRSTKLEDSAMYFCASSVGQGLSPLHFGNGTRLTVT.

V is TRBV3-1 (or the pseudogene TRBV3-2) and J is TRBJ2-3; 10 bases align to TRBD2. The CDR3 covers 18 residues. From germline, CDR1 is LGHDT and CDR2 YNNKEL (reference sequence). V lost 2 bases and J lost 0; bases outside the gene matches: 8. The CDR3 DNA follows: TGTGCCAGCAGCCAATCTAGCGGGGGATTCTCTAGCACAGATACGCAGTATTTT. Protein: CASSQSSGGFSSTDTQYF.

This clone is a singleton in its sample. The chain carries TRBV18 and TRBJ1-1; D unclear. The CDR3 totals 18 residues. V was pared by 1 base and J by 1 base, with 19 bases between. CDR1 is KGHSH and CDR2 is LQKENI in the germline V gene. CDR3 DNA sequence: TGTGCCAGCTCACCACAGACACTAACACAGCGGTCGAACACTGAAGCTTTCTTT. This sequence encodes CASSPQTLTQRSNTEAFF.

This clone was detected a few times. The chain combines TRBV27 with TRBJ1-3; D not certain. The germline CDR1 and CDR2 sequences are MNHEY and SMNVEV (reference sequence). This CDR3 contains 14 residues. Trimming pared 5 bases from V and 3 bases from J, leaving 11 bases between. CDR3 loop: CASSPRQSGNTIYF. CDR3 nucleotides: TGTGCCAGCAGTCCCCGGCAGAGTGGAAACACCATATATTTT.

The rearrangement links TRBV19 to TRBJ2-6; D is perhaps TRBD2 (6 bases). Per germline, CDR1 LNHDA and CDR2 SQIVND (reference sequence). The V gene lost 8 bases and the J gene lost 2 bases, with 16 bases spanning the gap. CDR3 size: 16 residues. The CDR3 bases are TGTGCCAGTCGACCGGGGGTGAGGGCTGGGGCCAACGTCCTGACTTTC. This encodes CASRPGVRAGANVLTF.

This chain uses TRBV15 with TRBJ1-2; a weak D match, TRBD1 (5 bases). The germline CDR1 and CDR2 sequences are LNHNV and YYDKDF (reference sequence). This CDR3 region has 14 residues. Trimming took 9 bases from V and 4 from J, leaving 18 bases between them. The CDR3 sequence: CATFDRGGGYGYTF. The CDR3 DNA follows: TGTGCCACGTTCGACCGCGGCGGGGGCTATGGCTACACCTTC.

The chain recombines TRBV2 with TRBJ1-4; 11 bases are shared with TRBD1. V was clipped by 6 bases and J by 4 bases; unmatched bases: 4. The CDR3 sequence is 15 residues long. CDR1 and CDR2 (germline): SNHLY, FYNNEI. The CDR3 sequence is CASRDRGRGNEKLFF. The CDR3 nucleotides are TGTGCCAGCAGGGACAGGGGGCGCGGTAATGAAAAACTGTTTTTT.

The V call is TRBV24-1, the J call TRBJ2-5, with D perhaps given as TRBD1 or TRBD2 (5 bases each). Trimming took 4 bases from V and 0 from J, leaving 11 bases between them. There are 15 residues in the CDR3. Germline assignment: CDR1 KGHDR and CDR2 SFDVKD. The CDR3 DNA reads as TGTGCCACCAGTGAATCTGGGGGACACCAAGAGACCCAGTACTTC. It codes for CATSESGGHQETQYF.